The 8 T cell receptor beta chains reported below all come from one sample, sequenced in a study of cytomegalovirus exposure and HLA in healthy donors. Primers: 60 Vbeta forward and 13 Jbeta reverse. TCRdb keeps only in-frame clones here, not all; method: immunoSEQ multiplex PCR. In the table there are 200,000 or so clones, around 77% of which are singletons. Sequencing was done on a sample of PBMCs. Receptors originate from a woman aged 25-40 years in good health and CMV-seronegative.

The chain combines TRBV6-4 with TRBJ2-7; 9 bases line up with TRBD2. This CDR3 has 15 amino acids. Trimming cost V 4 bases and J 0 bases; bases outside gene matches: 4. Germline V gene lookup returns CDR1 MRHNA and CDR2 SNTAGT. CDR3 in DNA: TGTGCCAGCAGTGCCCGAGCGGGAGGCTCCTACGAGCAGTACTTC. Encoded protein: CASSARAGGSYEQYF.

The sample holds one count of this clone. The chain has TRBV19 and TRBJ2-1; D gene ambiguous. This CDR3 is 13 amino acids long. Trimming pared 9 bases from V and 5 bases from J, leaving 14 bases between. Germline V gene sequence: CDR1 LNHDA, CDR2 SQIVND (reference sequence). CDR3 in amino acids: CARNEELNNEQFF. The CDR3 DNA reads TGTGCCAGAAACGAGGAGTTAAACAATGAGCAGTTCTTC.

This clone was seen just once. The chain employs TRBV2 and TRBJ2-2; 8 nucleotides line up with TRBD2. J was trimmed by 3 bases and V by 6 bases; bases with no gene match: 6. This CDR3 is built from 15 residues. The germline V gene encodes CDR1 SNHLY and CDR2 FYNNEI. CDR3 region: CASRGRGAYTGELFF. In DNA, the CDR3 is TGTGCCAGCAGGGGGCGGGGGGCTTACACCGGGGAGCTGTTTTTT. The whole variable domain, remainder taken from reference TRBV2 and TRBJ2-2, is EPEVTQTPSHQVTQMGQEVILRCVPISNHLYFYWYRQILGQKVEFLVSFYNNEISEKSEIFDDQFSVERPDGSNFTLKIRSTKLEDSAMYFCASRGRGAYTGELFFGEGSRLTVL.

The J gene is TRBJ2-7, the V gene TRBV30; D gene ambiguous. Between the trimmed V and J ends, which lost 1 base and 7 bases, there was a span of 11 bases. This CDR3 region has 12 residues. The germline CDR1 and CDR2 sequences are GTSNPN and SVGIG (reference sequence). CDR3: CAWSEQSREQYF. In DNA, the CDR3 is TGTGCCTGGAGTGAACAGTCACGAGAGCAGTACTTC.

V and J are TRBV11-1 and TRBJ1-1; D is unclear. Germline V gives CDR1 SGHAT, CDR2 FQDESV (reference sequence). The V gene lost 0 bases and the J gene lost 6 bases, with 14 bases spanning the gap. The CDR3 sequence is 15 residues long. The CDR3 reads CASSLAPWRWPEAFF. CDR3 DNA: TGTGCCAGCAGCTTAGCCCCCTGGAGATGGCCTGAAGCTTTCTTT.

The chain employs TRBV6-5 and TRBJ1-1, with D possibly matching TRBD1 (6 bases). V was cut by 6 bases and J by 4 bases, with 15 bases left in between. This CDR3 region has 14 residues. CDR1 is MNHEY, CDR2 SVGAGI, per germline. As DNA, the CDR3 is TGTGCCAGCAGCCCCTTAACAGGGCTCACTGAAGCTTTCTTT. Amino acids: CASSPLTGLTEAFF.

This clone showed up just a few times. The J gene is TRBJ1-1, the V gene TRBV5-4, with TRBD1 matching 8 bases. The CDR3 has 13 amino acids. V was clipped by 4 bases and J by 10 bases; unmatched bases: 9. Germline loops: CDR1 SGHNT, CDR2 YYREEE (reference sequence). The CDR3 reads CASSRGQERIAFF. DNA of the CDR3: TGTGCCAGCAGCAGGGGACAGGAGAGGATAGCTTTCTTT. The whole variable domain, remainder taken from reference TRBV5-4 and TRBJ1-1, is ETGVTQSPTHLIKTRGQQVTLRCSSQSGHNTVSWYQQALGQGPQFIFQYYREEENGRGNFPPRFSGLQFPNYSSELNVNALELDDSALYLCASSRGQERIAFFGQGTRLTVV.

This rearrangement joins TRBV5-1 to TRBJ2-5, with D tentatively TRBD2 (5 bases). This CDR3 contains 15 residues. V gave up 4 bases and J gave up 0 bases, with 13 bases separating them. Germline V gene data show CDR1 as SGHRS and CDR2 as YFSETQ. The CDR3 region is CASSPGSGNQETQYF. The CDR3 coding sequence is TGCGCCAGCAGCCCTGGGAGCGGTAACCAAGAGACCCAGTACTTC.